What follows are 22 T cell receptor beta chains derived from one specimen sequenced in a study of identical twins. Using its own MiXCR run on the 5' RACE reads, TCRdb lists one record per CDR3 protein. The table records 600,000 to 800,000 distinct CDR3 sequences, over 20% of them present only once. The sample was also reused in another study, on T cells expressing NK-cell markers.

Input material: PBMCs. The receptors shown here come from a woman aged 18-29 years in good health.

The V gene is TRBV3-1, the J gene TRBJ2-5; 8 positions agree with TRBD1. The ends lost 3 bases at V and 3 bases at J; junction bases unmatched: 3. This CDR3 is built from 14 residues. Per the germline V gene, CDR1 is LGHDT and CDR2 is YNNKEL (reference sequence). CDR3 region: CASSQGDRKETQYF. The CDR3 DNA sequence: TGTGCCAGCAGCCAGGGGGACAGGAAAGAGACCCAGTACTTC.

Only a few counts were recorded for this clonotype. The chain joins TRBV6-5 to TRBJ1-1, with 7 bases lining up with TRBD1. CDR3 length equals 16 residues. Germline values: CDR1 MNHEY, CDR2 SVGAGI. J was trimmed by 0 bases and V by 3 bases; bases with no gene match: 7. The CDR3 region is CASSYGRTGMNTEAFF. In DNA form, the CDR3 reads TGTGCCAGCAGTTATGGGCGGACAGGAATGAACACTGAAGCTTTCTTT.

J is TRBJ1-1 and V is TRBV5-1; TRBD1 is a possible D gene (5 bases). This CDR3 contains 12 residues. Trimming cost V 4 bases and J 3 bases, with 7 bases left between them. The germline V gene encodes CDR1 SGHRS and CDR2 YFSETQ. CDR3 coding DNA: TGCGCCAGCAGCATCAGGGACACTGAAGCTTTCTTT. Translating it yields CASSIRDTEAFF.

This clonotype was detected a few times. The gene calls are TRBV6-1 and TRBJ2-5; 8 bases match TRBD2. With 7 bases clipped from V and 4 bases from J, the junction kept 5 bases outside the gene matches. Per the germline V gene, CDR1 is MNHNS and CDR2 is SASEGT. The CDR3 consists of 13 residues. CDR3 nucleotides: TGTGCCAGCAAGGCGGGGGGAATAGAGACCCAGTACTTC. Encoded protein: CASKAGGIETQYF.

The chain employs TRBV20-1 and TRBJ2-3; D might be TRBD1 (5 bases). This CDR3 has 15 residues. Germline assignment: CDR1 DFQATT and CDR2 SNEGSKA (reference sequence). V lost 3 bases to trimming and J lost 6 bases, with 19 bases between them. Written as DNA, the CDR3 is TGCAGTGCTAGTGGGGCTTATCTACCTGCGGATACGCAGTATTTT. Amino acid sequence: CSASGAYLPADTQYF.

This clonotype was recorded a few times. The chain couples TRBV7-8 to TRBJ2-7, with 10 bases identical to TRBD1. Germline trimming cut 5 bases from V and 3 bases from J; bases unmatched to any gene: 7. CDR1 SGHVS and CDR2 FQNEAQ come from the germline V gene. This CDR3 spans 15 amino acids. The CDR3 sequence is CASSHRDRGLYEQYF. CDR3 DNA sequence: TGTGCCAGCAGCCACCGGGACAGGGGCCTCTACGAGCAGTACTTC.

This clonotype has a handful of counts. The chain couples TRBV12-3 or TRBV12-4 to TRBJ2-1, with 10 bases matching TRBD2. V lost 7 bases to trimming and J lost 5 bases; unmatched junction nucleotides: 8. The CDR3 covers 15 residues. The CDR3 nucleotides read TGTGCCAGCATCCTAGGGACTAGCGCAAACAATGAGCAGTTCTTC. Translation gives CASILGTSANNEQFF.

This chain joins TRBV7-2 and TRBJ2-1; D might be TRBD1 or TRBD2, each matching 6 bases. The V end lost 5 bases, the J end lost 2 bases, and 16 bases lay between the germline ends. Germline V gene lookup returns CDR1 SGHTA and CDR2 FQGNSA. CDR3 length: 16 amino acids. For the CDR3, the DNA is TGTGCCAGCAGCCCAGTGGGGGGCTCAACCTACAATGAGCAGTTCTTC. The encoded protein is CASSPVGGSTYNEQFF.

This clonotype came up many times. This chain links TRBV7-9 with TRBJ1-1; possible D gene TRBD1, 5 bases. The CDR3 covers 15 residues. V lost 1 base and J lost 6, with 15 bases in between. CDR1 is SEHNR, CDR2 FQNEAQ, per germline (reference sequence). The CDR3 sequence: CASSLGPGQDAEAFF. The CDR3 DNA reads TGTGCCAGCAGCTTAGGTCCAGGGCAGGATGCTGAAGCTTTCTTT.

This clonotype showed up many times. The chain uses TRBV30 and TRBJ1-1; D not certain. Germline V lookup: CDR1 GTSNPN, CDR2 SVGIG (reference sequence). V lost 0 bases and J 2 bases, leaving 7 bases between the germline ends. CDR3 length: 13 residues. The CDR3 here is CAWSVGVNTEAFF. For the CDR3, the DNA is TGTGCCTGGAGTGTAGGAGTAAACACTGAAGCTTTCTTT.

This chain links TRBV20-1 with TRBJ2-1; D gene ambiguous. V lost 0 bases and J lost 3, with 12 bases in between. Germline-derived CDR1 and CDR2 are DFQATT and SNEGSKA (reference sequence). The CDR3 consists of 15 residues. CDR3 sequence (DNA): TGCAGTGCTAGAGATGTCCTTTTTGGCTACAATGAGCAGTTCTTC. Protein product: CSARDVLFGYNEQFF.

CDR3 sequence: CASSSWENTEAFF. CDR3 DNA sequence: TGTGCCAGCAGCTCATGGGAGAACACTGAAGCTTTCTTT. This rearrangement joins TRBV7-9 to TRBJ1-1; D ambiguous. CDR3 length: 13 residues. CDR1 SEHNR and CDR2 FQNEAQ come from the germline V gene (reference sequence). Trimming cost V 4 bases and J 1 base, with 7 bases left between them.

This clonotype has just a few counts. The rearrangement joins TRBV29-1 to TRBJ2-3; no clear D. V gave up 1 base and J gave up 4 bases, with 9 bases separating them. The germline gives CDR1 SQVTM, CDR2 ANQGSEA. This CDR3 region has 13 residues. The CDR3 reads CSVEGGPPDTQYF. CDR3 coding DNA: TGCAGCGTTGAAGGCGGTCCCCCAGATACGCAGTATTTT.

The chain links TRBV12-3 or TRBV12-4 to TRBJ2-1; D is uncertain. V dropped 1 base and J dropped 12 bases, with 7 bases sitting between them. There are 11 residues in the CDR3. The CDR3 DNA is TGTGCCAGCAGTTTAGGGCGTCCGCAGTTCTTC. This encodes CASSLGRPQFF.

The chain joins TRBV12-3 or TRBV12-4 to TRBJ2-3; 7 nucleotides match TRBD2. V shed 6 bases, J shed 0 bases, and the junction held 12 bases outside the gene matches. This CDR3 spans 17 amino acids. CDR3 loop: CASSPLAGAHSTDTQYF. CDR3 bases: TGTGCCAGCAGCCCTCTGGCGGGAGCCCATAGCACAGATACGCAGTATTTT.

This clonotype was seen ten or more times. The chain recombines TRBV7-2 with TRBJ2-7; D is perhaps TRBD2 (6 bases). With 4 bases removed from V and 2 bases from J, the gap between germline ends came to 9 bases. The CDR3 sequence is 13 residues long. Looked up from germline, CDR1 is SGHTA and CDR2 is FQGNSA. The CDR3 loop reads CASSSGGAYEQYF. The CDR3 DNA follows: TGTGCCAGCAGCTCCGGAGGGGCCTACGAGCAGTACTTC.

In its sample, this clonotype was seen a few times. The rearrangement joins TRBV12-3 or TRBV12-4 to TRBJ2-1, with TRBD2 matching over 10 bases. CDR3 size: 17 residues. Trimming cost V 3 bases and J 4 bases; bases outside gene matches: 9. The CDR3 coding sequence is TGTGCCAGCAGTTTGATCGGACTAGCGGACCGGTACAATGAGCAGTTCTTC. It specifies CASSLIGLADRYNEQFF.

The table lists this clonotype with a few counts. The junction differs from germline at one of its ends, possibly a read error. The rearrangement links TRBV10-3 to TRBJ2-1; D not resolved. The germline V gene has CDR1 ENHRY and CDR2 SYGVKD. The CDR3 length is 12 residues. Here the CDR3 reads CAISESFSTGVF. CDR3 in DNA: TGTGCCATCAGTGAGTCGTTTTCGACTGGGGTCTTC.

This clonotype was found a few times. The CDR3 bases are TGTGCCAGCAGTTTGGCGGGAGTCAGGGCGTGGAAAACGCAGTATTTT. Its translation is CASSLAGVRAWKTQYF. The V gene is TRBV12-3 or TRBV12-4, the J gene TRBJ2-3; 7 bases align to TRBD2. The junction had 15 bases not matched to a gene; V was cut back by 3 bases and J by 9 bases. This CDR3 has 16 residues.

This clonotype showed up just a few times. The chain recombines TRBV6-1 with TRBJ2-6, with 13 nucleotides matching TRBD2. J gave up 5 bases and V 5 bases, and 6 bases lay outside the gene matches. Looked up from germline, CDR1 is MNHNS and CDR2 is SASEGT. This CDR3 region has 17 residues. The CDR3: CASSRTSGSVRANVLTF. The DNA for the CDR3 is TGTGCCAGCAGTCGGACTAGCGGGAGTGTAAGGGCCAACGTCCTGACTTTC.

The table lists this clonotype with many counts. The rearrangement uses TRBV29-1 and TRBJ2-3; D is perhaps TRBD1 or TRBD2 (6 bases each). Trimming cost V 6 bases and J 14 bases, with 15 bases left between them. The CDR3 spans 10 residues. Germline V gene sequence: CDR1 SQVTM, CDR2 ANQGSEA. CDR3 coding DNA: TGCAGCGTCTCTAGGGGGGCGGTGTATTTT. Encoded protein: CSVSRGAVYF.

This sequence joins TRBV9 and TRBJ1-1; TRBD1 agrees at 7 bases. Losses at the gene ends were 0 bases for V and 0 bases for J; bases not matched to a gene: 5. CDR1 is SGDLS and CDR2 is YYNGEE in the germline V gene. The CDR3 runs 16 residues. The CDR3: CASSVGQGQLNTEAFF. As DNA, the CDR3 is TGTGCCAGCAGCGTAGGTCAGGGACAGCTGAACACTGAAGCTTTCTTT.